This T cell receptor (beta chain) was sequenced in a study of blood T cell repertoires in COVID-19. Study overall: There were acute and convalescent COVID-19 samples, and they came from the United States, Italy and Spain.

TCRdb's table, derived via immunoSEQ multiplex PCR, lists solely in-frame clones and lacks some. The table shows about 190,000 clones, with 70% to 90% occurring only once. The CDR3 is 16 amino acids. Germline assignment: CDR1 LGHDT and CDR2 YNNKEL (reference sequence). Trimming pared 4 bases from V and 2 bases from J, leaving 18 bases between. This rearrangement joins TRBV3-1 (or the pseudogene TRBV3-2) to TRBJ2-7; D perhaps matches TRBD2 (6 bases). The receptor was isolated from a woman aged 40-49 years who had recovered from COVID-19. The sample taken for sequencing was peripheral blood. CDR3 DNA: TGTGCCAGCAGCCTAACCGGGACCGGGGAGGCCTACGAGCAGTACTTC. This gives the protein CASSLTGTGEAYEQYF.